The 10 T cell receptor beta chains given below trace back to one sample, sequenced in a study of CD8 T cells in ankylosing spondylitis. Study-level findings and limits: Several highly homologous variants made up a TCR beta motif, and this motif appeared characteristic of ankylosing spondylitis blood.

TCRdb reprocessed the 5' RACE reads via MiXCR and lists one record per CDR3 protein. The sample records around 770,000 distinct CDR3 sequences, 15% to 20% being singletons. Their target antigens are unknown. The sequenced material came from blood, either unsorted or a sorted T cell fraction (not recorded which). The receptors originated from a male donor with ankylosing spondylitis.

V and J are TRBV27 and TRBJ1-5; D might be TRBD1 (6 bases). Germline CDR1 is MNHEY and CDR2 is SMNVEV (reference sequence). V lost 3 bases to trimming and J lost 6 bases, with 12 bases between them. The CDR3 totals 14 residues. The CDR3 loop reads CASSFQGIGQPQHF. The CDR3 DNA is TGTGCCAGCAGTTTTCAGGGGATTGGTCAGCCCCAGCATTTT.

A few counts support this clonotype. The CDR3 loop is CASSSEQATLGEQYF. CDR3 coding DNA: TGTGCCAGCAGTTCGGAACAGGCCACCTTGGGCGAGCAGTACTTC. The chain employs TRBV12-3 or TRBV12-4 and TRBJ2-7, with a possible D match to TRBD1 (5 bases). The CDR3 is 15 residues long. Trimming shortened V by 4 bases and J by 6 bases, and 19 bases separated the two germline ends.

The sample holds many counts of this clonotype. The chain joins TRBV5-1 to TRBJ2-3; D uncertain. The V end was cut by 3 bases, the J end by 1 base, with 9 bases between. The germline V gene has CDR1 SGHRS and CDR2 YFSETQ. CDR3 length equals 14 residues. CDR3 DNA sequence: TGCGCCAGCAGCTGGGTCACTGGCACAGATACGCAGTATTTT. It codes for CASSWVTGTDTQYF.

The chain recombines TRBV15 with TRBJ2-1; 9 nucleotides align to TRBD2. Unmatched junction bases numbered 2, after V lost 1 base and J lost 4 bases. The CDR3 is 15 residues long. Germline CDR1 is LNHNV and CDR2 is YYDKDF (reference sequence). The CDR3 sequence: CATSRGSGSYNEQFF. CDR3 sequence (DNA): TGTGCCACCAGCAGAGGTAGCGGGAGTTACAATGAGCAGTTCTTC. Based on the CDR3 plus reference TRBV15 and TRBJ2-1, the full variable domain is DAMVIQNPRYQVTQFGKPVTLSCSQTLNHNVMYWYQQKSSQAPKLLFHYYDKDFNNEADTPDNFQSRRPNTSFCFLDIRSPGLGDTAMYLCATSRGSGSYNEQFFGPGTRLTVL.

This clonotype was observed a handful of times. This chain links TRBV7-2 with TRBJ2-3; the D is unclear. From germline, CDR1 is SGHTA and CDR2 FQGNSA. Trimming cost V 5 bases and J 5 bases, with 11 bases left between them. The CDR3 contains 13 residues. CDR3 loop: CASSKTKVDTQYF. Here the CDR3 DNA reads TGTGCCAGCAGCAAAACAAAGGTAGATACGCAGTATTTT.

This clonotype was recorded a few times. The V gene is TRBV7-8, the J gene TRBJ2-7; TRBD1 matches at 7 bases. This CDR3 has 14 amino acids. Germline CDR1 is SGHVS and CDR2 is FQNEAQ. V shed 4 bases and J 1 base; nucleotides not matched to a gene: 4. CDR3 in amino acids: CASSSGTESYEQYF. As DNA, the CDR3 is TGTGCCAGCAGCTCCGGGACAGAATCCTACGAGCAGTACTTC.

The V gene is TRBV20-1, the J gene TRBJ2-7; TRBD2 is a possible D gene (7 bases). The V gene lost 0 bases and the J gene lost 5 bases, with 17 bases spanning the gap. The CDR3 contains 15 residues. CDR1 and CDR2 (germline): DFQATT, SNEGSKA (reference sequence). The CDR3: CSARERCTGRDEQYF. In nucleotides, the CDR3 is TGCAGTGCTAGAGAGCGGTGTACAGGGAGGGACGAGCAGTACTTC.

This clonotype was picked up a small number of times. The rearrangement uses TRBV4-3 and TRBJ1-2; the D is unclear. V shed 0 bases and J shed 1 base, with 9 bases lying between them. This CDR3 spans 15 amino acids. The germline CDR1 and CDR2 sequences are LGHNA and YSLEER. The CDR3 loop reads CASSQDFALNYGYTF. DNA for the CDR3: TGCGCCAGCAGCCAAGATTTTGCCCTTAACTATGGCTACACCTTC.

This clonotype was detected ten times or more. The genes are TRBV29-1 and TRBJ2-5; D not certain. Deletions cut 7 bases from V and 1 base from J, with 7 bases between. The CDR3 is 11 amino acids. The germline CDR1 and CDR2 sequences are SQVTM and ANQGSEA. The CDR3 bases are TGCAGCGGGACGGTCCAAGAGACCCAGTACTTC. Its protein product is CSGTVQETQYF.

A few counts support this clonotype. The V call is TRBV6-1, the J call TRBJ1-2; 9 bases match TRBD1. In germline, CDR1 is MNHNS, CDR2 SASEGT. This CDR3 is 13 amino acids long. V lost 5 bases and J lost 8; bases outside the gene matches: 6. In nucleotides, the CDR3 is TGTGCCAGCAGTACCGGGACAGGGAACGGCTACACCTTC. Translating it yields CASSTGTGNGYTF.